This T cell receptor (beta chain) was captured in a study of PD-1 blockade in classical Hodgkin lymphoma. Study-wide background: Patients were given intravenous nivolumab, 3 mg/kg, every 2 weeks. General study results and limits: Exclusion was the outcome for patients who began nivolumab under 1 year after ASCT.

CDR1 is ENHRY, CDR2 SYGVKD, per germline. The V end was cut by 6 bases, the J end by 4 bases, with 16 bases between. The length of the CDR3 is 14 residues. The sample's time point: cycle 4 day 1 (C4D1), after 5 to 7 weeks of nivolumab. After autologous stem cell transplantation all patients relapsed, and prior brentuximab vedotin exposure differed between cohorts. Each best response was a complete response, a partial response or progressive disease. The table came from immunoSEQ multiplex PCR; TCRdb's copy has only in-frame clones and leaves some out. The repertoire holds more than 7,500 clones, with about 83% as singletons. About this clone itself: Antigen specificity is unknown.

This clonotype originated in a human donor with classical Hodgkin lymphoma. The chain recombines TRBV10-3 with TRBJ2-7, with D tentatively TRBD2 (6 bases). Sequences were derived from peripheral blood mononuclear cells (PBMCs), sampled before the fourth cycle of nivolumab. CDR3 sequence: CAIRAGQVRYEQYF. The CDR3 bases are TGTGCCATCAGAGCGGGTCAGGTTAGGTACGAGCAGTACTTC.